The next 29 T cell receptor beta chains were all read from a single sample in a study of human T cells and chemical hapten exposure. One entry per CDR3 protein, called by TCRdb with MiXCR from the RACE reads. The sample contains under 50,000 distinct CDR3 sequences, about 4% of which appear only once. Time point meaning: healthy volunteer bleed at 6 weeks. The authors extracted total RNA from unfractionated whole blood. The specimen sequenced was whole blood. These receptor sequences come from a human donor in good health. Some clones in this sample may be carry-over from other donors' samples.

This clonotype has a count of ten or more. DNA for the CDR3: TGTGCTAGTGCCCCGGGGGCGGCCTCCTACAATGAGCAGTTCTTC. As protein: CASAPGAASYNEQFF. The chain combines TRBV12-5 with TRBJ2-1; the D call may be TRBD1 or TRBD2 (6 bases each). This CDR3 has 15 residues. CDR1 and CDR2 from the germline V gene are LGHNT and FRNRAP. V was pared by 7 bases and J by 0 bases, with 13 bases between.

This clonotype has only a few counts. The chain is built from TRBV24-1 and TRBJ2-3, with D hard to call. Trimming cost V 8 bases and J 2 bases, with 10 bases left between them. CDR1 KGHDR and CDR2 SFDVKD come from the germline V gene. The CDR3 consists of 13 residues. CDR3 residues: CATTSHFTDTQYF. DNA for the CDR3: TGTGCCACCACCTCACACTTCACAGATACGCAGTATTTT.

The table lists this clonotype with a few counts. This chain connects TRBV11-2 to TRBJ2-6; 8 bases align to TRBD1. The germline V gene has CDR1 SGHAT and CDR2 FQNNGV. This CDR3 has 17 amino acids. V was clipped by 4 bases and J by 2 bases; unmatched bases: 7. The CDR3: CASSSPGGATGANVLTF. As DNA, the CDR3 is TGTGCCAGCAGCTCACCAGGGGGCGCAACTGGGGCCAACGTCCTGACTTTC. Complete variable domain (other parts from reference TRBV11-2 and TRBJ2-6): EAGVAQSPRYKIIEKRQSVAFWCNPISGHATLYWYQQILGQGPKLLIQFQNNGVVDDSQLPKDRFSAERLKGVDSTLKIQPAKLEDSAVYLCASSSPGGATGANVLTFGAGSRLTVL.

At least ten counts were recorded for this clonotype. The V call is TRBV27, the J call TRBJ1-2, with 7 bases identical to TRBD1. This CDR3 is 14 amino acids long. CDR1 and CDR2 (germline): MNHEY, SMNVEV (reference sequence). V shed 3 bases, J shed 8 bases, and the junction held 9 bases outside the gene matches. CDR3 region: CASSFSEGAQGYTF. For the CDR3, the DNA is TGTGCCAGCAGTTTTTCGGAGGGGGCGCAAGGCTACACCTTC.

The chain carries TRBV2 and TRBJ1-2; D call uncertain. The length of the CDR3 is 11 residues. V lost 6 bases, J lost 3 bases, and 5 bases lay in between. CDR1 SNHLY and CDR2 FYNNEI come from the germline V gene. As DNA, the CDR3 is TGTGCCAGCAGCATGGACTATGGCTACACCTTC. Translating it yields CASSMDYGYTF. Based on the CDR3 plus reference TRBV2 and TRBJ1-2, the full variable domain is EPEVTQTPSHQVTQMGQEVILRCVPISNHLYFYWYRQILGQKVEFLVSFYNNEISEKSEIFDDQFSVERPDGSNFTLKIRSTKLEDSAMYFCASSMDYGYTFGSGTRLTVV.

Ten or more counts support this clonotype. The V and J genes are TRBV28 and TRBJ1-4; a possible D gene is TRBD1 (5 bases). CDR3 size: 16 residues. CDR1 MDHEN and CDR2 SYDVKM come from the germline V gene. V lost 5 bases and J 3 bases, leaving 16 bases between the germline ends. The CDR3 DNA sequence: TGTGCCAGCAGTCCCATCCGGGGCCGAGCTAATGAAAAACTGTTTTTT. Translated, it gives CASSPIRGRANEKLFF.

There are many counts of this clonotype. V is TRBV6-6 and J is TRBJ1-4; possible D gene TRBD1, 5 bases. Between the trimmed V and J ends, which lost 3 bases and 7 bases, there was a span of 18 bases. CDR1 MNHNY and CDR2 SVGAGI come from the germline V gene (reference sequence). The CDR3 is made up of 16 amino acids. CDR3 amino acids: CASSYFRGARVEKLFF. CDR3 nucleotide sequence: TGTGCCAGCAGTTATTTTAGGGGCGCAAGGGTTGAAAAACTGTTTTTT.

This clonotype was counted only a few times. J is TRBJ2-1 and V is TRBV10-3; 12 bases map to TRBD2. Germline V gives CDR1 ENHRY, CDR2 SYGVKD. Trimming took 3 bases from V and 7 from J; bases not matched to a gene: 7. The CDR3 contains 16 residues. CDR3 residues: CAISETSGRYVNEQFF. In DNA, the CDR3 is TGTGCCATCAGTGAAACTAGCGGGAGGTATGTTAATGAGCAGTTCTTC.

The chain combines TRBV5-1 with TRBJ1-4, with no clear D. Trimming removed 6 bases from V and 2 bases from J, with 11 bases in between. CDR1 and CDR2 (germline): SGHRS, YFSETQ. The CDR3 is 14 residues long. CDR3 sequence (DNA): TGCGCCAGCAAACTAGGATCTACTAATGAAAAACTGTTTTTT. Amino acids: CASKLGSTNEKLFF.

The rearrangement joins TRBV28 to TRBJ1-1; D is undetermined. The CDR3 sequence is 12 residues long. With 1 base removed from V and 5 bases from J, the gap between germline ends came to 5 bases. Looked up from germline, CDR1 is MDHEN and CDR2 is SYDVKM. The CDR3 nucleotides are TGTGCCAGCAGTTTATATGGAACTGAAGCTTTCTTT. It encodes CASSLYGTEAFF.

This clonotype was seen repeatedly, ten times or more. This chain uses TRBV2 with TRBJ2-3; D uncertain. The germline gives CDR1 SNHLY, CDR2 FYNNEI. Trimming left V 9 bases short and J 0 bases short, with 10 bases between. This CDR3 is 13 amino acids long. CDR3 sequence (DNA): TGTGCCAGTGTCCCTTCTAGCACAGATACGCAGTATTTT. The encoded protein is CASVPSSTDTQYF. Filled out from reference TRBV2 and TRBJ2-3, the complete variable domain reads EPEVTQTPSHQVTQMGQEVILRCVPISNHLYFYWYRQILGQKVEFLVSFYNNEISEKSEIFDDQFSVERPDGSNFTLKIRSTKLEDSAMYFCASVPSSTDTQYFGPGTRLTVL.

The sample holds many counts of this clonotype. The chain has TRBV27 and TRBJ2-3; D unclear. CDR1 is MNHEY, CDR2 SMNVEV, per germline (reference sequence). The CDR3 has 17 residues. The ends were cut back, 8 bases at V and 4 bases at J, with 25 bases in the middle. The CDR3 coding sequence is TGTGCCAGCGCCCTACTCGACTCGGCATTCTCGGCAGATACGCAGTATTTT. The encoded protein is CASALLDSAFSADTQYF.

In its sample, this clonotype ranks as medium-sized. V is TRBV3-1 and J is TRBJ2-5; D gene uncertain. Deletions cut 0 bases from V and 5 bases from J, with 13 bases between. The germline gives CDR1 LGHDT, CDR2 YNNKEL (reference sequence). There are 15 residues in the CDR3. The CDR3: CASSQDLSEWETQYF. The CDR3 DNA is TGTGCCAGCAGCCAAGATCTTTCGGAGTGGGAGACCCAGTACTTC.

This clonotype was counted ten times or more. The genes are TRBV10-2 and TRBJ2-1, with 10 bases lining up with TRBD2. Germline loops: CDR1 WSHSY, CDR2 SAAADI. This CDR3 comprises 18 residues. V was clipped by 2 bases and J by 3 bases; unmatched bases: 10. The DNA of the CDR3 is TGCGCCAGCAGTGAGAGGGGGGCTAGCGGGAGCGACTACAATGAGCAGTTCTTC. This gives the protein CASSERGASGSDYNEQFF.

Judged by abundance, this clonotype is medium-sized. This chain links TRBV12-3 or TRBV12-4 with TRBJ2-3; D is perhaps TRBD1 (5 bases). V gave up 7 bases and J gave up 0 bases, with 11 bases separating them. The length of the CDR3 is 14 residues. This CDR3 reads CASTLWGSTDTQYF. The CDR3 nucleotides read TGTGCCAGCACGCTCTGGGGCAGCACAGATACGCAGTATTTT.

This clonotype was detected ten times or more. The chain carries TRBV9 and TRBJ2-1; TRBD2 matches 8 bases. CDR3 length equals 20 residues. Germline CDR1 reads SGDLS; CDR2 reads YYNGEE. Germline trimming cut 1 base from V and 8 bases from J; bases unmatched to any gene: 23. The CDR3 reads CASSVQPGTRGSGRTHEQFF. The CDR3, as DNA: TGTGCCAGCAGCGTACAACCTGGGACTAGGGGATCGGGGAGGACCCATGAGCAGTTCTTC.

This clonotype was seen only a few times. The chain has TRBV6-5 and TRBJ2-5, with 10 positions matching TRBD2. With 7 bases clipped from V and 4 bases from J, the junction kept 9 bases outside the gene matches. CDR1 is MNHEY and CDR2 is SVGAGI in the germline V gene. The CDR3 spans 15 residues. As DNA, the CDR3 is TGTGCCAGCAAGAGTAGCGGGAGGCCGGGAGAGACCCAGTACTTC. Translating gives CASKSSGRPGETQYF.

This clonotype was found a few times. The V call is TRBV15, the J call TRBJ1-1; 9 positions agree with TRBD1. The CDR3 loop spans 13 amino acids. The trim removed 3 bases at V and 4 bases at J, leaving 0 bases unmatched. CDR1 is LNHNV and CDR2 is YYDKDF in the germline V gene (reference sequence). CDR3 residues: CATSRTGGTEAFF. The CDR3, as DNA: TGTGCCACCAGCAGGACAGGGGGCACTGAAGCTTTCTTT.

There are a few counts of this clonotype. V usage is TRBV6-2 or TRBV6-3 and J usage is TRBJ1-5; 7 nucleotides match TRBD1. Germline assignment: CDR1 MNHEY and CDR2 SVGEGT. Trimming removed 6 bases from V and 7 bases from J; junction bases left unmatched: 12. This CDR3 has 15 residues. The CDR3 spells CASSTVGGRSQPQHF. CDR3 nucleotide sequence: TGTGCCAGCAGCACAGTAGGGGGCCGGTCCCAGCCCCAGCATTTT.

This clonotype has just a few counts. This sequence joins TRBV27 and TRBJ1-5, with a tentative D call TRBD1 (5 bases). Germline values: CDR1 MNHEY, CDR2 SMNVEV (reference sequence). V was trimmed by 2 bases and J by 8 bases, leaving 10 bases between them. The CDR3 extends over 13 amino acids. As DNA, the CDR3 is TGTGCCAGCAGTTTAGGGACCGCTGAGCCCCAGCATTTT. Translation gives CASSLGTAEPQHF.

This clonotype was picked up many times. The CDR3 region is CSARVETGVRNQPQHF. In DNA form, the CDR3 reads TGCAGTGCTAGAGTCGAGACAGGGGTGCGCAATCAGCCCCAGCATTTT. This chain links TRBV20-1 with TRBJ1-5, with 8 bases lining up with TRBD1. Losses at the gene ends were 1 base for V and 2 bases for J; bases not matched to a gene: 7. This CDR3 is 16 amino acids long. Germline CDR1 is DFQATT and CDR2 is SNEGSKA (reference sequence).

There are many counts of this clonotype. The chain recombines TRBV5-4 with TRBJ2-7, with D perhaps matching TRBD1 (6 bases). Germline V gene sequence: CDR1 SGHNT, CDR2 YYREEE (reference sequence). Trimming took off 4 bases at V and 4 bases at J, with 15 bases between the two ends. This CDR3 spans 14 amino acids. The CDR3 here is CASSLTGHQYEQYF. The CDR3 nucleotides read TGTGCCAGCAGCCTTACGGGACACCAGTACGAGCAGTACTTC.

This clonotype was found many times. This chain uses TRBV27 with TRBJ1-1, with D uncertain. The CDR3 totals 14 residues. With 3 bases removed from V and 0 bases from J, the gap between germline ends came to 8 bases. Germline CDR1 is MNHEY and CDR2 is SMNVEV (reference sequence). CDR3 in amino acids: CASSFVGMNTEAFF. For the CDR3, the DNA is TGTGCCAGCAGTTTTGTAGGGATGAACACTGAAGCTTTCTTT.

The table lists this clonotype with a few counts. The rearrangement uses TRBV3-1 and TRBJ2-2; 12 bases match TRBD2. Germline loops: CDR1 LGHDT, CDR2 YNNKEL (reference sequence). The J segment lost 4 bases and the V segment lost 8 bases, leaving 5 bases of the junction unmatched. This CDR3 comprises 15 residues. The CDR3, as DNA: TGTGCCAGCTCCGGACTAGCGGGACCCACCGGGGAGCTGTTTTTT. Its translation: CASSGLAGPTGELFF.

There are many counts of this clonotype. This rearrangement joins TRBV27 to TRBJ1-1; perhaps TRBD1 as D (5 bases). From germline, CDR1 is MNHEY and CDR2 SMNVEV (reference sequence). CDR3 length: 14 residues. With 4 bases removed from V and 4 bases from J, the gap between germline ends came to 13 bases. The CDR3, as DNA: TGTGCCAGCAGTTACGGGGGTTCGGGCACTGAAGCTTTCTTT. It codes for CASSYGGSGTEAFF.

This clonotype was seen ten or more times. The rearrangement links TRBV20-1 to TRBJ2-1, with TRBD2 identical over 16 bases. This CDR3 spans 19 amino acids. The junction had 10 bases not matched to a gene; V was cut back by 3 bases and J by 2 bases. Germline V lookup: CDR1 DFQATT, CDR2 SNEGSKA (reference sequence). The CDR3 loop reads CSARGPGLAGGPAYNEQFF. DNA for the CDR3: TGCAGTGCTAGGGGACCGGGACTAGCGGGAGGGCCTGCCTACAATGAGCAGTTCTTC.

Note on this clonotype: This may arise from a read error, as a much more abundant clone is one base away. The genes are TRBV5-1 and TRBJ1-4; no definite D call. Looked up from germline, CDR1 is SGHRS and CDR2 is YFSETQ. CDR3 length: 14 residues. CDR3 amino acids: CASSTDSTNKKLFF. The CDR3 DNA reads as TGCGCCAGCAGTACGGATTCAACTAATAAAAAACTGTTTTTT.

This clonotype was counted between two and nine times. CDR3 in amino acids: CASSPGGGGQYF. Written as DNA, the CDR3 is TGTGCCAGCAGCCCAGGCGGGGGAGGGCAGTACTTC. The chain recombines TRBV9 with TRBJ2-7; 7 positions agree with TRBD2. Germline CDR1 is SGDLS and CDR2 is YYNGEE. This CDR3 is 12 amino acids long. V lost 4 bases to trimming and J lost 9 bases; unmatched junction nucleotides: 7.

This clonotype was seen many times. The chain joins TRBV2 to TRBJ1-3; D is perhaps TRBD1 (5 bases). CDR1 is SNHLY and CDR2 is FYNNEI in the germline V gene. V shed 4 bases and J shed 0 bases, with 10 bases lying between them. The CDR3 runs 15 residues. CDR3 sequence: CASSVAGSSGNTIYF. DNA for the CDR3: TGTGCCAGCAGTGTTGCAGGGAGCTCTGGAAACACCATATATTTT. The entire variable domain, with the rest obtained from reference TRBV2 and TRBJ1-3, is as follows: EPEVTQTPSHQVTQMGQEVILRCVPISNHLYFYWYRQILGQKVEFLVSFYNNEISEKSEIFDDQFSVERPDGSNFTLKIRSTKLEDSAMYFCASSVAGSSGNTIYFGEGSWLTVV.